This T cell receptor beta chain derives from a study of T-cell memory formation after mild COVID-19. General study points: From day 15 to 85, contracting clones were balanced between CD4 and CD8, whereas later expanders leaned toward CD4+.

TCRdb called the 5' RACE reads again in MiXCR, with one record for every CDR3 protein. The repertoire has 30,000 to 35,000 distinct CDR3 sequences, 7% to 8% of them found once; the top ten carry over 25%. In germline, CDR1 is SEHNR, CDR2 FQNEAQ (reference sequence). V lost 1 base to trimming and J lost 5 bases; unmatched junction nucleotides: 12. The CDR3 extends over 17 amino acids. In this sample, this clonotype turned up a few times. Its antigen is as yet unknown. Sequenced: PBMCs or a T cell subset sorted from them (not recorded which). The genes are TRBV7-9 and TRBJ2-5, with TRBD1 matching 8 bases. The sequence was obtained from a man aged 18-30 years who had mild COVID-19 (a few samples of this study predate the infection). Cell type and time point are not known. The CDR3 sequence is CASSLEAGGVWRETQYF. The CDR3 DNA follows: TGTGCCAGCAGCTTAGAGGCAGGGGGCGTTTGGAGGGAGACCCAGTACTTC.